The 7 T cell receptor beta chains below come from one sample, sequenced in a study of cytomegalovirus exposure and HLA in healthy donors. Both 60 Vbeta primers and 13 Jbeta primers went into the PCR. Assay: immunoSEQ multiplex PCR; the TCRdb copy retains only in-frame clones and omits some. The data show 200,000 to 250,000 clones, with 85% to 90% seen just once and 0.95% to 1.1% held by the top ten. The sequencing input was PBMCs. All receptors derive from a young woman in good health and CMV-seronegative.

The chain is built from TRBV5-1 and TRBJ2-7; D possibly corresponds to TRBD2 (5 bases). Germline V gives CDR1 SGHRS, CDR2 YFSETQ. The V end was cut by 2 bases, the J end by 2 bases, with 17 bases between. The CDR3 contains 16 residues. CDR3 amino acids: CASSFRRRGRAYEQYF. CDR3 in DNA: TGCGCCAGCAGCTTTCGCCGACGGGGAAGGGCCTACGAGCAGTACTTC.

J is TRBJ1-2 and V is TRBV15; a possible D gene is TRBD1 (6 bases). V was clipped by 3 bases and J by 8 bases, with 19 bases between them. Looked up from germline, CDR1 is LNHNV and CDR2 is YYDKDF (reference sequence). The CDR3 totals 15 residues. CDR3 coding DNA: TGTGCCACCAGCAGTCCAAGCGTGGGGGGGGCAGGCTACACCTTC. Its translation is CATSSPSVGGAGYTF.

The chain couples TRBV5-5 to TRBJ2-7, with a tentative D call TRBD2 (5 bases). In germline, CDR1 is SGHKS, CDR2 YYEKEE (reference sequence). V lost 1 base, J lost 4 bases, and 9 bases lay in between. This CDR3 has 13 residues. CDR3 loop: CASSLIQRYEQYF. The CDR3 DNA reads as TGTGCCAGCAGCTTGATCCAGCGGTACGAGCAGTACTTC.

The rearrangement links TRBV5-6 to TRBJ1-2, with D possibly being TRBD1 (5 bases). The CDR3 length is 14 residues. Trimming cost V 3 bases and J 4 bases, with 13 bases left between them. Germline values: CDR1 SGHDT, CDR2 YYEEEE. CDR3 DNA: TGTGCCAGCAGCTCTACAGGCTTGTCCTATGGCTACACCTTC. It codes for CASSSTGLSYGYTF.

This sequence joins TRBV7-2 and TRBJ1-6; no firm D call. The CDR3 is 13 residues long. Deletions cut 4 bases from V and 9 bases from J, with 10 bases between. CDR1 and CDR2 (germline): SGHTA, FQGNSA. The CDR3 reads CASSSWATSPLHF. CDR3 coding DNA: TGTGCCAGCAGCTCCTGGGCTACTTCACCCCTCCACTTT.

CDR3 coding DNA: TGCGCCAGCAGCCAAGACCGACAAGTAACGAACACTGAAGCTTTCTTT. Its protein is CASSQDRQVTNTEAFF. This chain uses TRBV4-3 with TRBJ1-1, with no clear D. The CDR3 sequence is 16 residues long. Trimming left V 0 bases short and J 1 base short, with 12 bases between. Germline V CDR1 and CDR2: LGHNA, YSLEER.

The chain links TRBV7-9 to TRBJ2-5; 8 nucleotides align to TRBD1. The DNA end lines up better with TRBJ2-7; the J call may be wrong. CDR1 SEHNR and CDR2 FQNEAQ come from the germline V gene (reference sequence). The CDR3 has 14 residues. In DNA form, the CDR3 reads TGTGCCAGCAGCCACCGGGACAGGTCCTACGAGCAGTACTTC. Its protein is CASSHRDRSYEQYF.